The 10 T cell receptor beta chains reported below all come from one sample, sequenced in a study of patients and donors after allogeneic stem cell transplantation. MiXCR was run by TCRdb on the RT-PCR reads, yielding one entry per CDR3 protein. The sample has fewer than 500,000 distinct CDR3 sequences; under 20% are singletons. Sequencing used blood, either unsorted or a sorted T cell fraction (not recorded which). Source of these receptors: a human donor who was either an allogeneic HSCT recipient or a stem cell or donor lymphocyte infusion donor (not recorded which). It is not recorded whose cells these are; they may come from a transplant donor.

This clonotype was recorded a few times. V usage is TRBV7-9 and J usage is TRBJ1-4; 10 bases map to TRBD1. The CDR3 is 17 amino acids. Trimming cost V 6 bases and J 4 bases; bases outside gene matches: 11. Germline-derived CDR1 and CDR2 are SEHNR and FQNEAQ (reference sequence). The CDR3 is CASSSTGTGALNEKLFF. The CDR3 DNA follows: TGTGCCAGCAGTTCAACCGGGACAGGGGCACTTAATGAAAAACTGTTTTTT.

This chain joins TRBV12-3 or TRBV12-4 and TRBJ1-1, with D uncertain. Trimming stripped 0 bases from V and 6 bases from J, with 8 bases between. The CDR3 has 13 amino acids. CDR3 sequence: CASSLASQAEAFF. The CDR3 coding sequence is TGTGCCAGCAGTTTAGCTTCGCAAGCTGAAGCTTTCTTT.

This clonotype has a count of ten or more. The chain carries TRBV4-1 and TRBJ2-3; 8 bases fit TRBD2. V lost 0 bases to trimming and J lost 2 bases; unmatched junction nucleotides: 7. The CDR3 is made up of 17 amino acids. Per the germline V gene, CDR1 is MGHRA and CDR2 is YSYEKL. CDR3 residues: CASSQEGTSGFTDTQYF. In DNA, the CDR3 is TGCGCCAGCAGCCAAGAAGGAACTAGCGGCTTCACAGATACGCAGTATTTT.

The CDR3 reads CASGPPAGGPETQYF. CDR3 in DNA: TGTGCTAGTGGTCCTCCAGCGGGAGGGCCAGAGACCCAGTACTTC. The chain is built from TRBV12-5 and TRBJ2-5, with 10 positions matching TRBD2. Germline V lookup: CDR1 LGHNT, CDR2 FRNRAP. The trim removed 5 bases at V and 4 bases at J, leaving 7 bases unmatched. The CDR3 consists of 15 residues. Variable domain in full (rest from reference TRBV12-5 and TRBJ2-5): DARVTQTPRHKVTEMGQEVTMRCQPILGHNTVFWYRQTMMQGLELLAYFRNRAPLDDSGMPKDRFSAEMPDATLATLKIQPSEPRDSAVYFCASGPPAGGPETQYFGPGTRLLVL.

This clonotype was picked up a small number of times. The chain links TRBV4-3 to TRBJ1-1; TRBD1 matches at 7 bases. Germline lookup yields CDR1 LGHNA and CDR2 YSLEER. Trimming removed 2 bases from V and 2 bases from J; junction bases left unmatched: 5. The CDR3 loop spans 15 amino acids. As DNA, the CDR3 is TGCGCCAGCAGCCAACAACAGGGGCGCAACACTGAAGCTTTCTTT. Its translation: CASSQQQGRNTEAFF.

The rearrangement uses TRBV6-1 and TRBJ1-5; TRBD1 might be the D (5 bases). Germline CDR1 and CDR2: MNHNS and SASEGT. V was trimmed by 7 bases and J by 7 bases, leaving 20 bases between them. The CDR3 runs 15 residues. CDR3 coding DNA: TGTGCCAGCACCCAAGGGTCAGGGATGGGGCAGCCCCAGCATTTT. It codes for CASTQGSGMGQPQHF.

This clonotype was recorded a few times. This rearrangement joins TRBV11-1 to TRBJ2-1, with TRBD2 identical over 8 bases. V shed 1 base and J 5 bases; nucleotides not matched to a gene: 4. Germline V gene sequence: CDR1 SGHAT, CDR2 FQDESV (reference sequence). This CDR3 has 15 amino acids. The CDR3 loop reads CASSLELAAHNEQFF. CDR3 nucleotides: TGTGCCAGCAGCTTAGAACTAGCGGCCCACAATGAGCAGTTCTTC.

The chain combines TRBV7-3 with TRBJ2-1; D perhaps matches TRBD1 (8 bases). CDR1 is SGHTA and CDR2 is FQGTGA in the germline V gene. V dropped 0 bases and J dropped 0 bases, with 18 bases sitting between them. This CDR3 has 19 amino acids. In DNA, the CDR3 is TGTGCCAGCAGCTTAACACAGGGGGGGCAAATTAGCTCCTACAATGAGCAGTTCTTC. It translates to CASSLTQGGQISSYNEQFF.

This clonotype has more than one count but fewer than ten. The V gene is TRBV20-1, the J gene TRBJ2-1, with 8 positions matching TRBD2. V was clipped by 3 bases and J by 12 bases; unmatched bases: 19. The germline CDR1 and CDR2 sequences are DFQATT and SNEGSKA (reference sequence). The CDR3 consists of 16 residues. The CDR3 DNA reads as TGCAGTGCTAGGTACCCCCCTGCGGGGGGAACGCAGGGGCAGTTCTTC. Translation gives CSARYPPAGGTQGQFF.

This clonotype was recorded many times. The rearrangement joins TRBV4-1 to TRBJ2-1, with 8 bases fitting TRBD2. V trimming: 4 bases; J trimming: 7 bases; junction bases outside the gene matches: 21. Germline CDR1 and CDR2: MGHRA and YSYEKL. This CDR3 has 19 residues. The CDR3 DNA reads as TGCGCCAGCAGCCTCTCAGGAACTAGCGGAATCCACCCTGATAATGAGCAGTTCTTC. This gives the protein CASSLSGTSGIHPDNEQFF.